This T cell receptor beta chain was recorded in a study of control samples from healthy donors and cancer patients (dated by TCRdb to about 2020). This clone was seen more than once but under ten times. No antigen is known for it. Base qualities are not provided; no much larger clone lies one nucleotide away. The same CDR3 is also encoded by other DNA sequences in this sample. Libraries were built with the immunoSEQ multiplex PCR assay. Drawn from immuneACCESS, this table holds only the in-frame rearrangements with V and J called that TCRdb kept. Clones are partly lost; checked studies trace under half to an unresolved V gene and leave the rest unexplained. The sample data list roughly 59,000 clones, and approximately 92% of these were observed just once. About 1.7% of the sample is in the top ten clones. Based on the germline V gene, the CDR1 and CDR2 sequences are KGHDR and SFDVKD. The CDR3 runs 13 amino acids, cysteine and phenylalanine included. The read is trimmed to its CDR3 DNA, 39 bases read in frame from base 1. The trim is 4 bases for V and 0 bases for J, with a gap of 5 bases between the germline ends.

The sequenced material came from PBMCs. The chain uses TRBV24-1 and TRBJ1-2; the D gene cannot be resolved reliably. The TCR was taken from a man aged 40-55 years with colorectal cancer. The CDR3: CATSDPTNYGYTF. The nucleotide sequence is TGTGCCACCAGTGACCCGACTAACTATGGCTACACCTTC.